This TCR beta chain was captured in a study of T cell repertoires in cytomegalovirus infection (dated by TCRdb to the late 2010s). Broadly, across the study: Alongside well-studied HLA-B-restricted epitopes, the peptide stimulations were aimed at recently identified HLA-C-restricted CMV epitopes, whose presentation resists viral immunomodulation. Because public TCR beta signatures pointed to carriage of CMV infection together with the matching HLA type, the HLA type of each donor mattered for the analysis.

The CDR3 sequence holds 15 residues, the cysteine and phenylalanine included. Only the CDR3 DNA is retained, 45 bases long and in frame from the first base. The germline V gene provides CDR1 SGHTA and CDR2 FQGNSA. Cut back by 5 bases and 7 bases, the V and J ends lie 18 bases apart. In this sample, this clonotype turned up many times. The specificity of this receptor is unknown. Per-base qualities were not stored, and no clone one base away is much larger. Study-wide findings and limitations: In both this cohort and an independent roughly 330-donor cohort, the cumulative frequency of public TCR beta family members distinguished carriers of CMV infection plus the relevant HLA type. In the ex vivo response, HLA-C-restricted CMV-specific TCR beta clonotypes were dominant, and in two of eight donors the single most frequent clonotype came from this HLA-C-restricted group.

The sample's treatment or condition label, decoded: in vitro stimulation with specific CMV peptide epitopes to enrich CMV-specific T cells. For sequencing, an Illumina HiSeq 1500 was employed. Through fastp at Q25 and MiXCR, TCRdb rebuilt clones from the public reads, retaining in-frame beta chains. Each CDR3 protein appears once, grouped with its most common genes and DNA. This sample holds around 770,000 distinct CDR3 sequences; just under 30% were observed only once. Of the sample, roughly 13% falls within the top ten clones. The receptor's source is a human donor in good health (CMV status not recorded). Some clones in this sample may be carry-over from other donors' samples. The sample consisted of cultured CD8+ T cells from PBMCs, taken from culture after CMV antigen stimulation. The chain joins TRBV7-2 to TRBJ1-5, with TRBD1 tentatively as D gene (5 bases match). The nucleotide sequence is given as TGTGCCAGCAGCACTGGGGACCCAAGGGACCAGCCCCAGCATTTT. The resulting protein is CASSTGDPRDQPQHF. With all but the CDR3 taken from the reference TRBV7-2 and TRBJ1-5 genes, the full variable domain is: GAGVSQSPSNKVTEKGKDVELRCDPISGHTALYWYRQSLGQGLEFLIYFQGNSAPDKSGLPSDRFSAERTGGSVSTLTIQRTQQEDSAVYLCASSTGDPRDQPQHFGDGTRLSIL.